This T cell receptor beta chain was recorded in a study of blood T cell repertoires in COVID-19. As for the study in general: Sites in the United States, Italy and Spain provided acute and convalescent COVID-19 samples. PBMCs, B-cell-depleted T cells, or T cells were the source of the cDNA or gDNA that made up the material.

Original analysis: Counts of nucleated cells, estimated from reference gene primer amplification, were obtained. Libraries were prepared by immunoSEQ multiplex PCR; TCRdb keeps only in-frame clonotypes and omits some of them. V, J and clone size are those of that table, while D and trimming were read from the DNA. The sample yields approximately 90,000 clones, approximately 84% seen once. The CDR3 runs 17 residues. Trimming stripped 0 bases from V and 5 bases from J, with 18 bases between. Germline CDR1 ENHRY, CDR2 SYGVKD. The chain links TRBV10-3 to TRBJ2-3; perhaps TRBD1 as D (6 bases). The clonotype comes from a man aged 55 to 69 with acute or convalescent COVID-19. What was sequenced was peripheral blood. The CDR3 nucleotides read TGTGCCATCAGTGAGTCTGGCAGGGGCACCGTGCGAGATACGCAGTATTTT. It translates to CAISESGRGTVRDTQYF.